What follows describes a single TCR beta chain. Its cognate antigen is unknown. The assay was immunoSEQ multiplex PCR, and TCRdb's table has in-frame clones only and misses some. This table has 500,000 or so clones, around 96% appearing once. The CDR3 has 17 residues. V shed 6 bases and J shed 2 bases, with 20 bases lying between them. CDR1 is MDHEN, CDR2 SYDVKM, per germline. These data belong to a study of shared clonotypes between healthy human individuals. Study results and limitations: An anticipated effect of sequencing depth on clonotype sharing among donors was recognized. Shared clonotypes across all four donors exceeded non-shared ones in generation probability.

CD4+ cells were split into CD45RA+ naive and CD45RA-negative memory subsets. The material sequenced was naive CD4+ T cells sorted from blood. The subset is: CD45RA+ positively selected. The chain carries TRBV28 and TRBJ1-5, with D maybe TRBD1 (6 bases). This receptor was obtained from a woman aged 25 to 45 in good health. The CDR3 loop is CASSRGGAGAGNQPQHF. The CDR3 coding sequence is TGTGCCAGCAGCCGAGGGGGGGCCGGTGCGGGCAATCAGCCCCAGCATTTT.